This entry describes one TCR beta chain. The sample holds one count of this clone. There is no known antigen for this receptor. No much larger clonotype is one base removed from it; base qualities were not supplied. A total of around 30 patients with locally advanced or metastatic urothelial carcinoma, treated at Memorial Sloan Kettering on a trial protocol, made up the cohort. Peripheral blood mononuclear cells were collected pretreatment and during treatment, with between 1 and 8 total time points per patient. The Qiagen DNeasy Blood extraction kit was used to purify genomic DNA from total PBMCs and tumor samples. Collected pretreatment and during treatment, PBMCs were isolated and stored as previously described. The data stem from a study of PD-L1 blockade in urothelial cancer (dated by TCRdb to about 2017). Background on the whole study: All patients started therapy in the mid-2010s and received atezolizumab 1,200 mg intravenously every 3 weeks. About 90% of the roughly 29 patients were identified as males with urothelial cancer of bladder origin, and a prior smoking history was reported by 18 of 29 patients. Patients had an ECOG performance status of 0 or 1 and had received between 0 and 3 prior chemotherapy regimens. Blood samples were analyzed 3 weeks after the start of treatment (second dose) and 6 weeks after the start of treatment. Blood samples gave a median of about 150,000 T cells and approximately 85,000 unique TCRs, with a median clonality of around 0.08. The study was an exploratory multi-omic analysis of somatic, immune and clinical correlates of response to PD-L1 blockade with atezolizumab in urothelial cancer. TCR sequencing covered pretreatment tumor samples and matched, serially collected peripheral blood taken before and after atezolizumab treatment. Durable clinical benefit was defined as progression-free survival longer than 6 months, and TCR features were also tested against progression-free and overall survival. In the same patients, whole exome sequencing and RNA sequencing of pretreatment tumors were performed in addition to TCR sequencing. Roughly 10 patients reached durable clinical benefit, while about 19 patients did not. Around 29 patients had pretreatment blood TCR-seq, around 25 had at least one posttreatment blood collection, and around 25 had tumor TCR-seq. Here is what the overall study found, with its caveats: Because the sample size was small (n ≈ 30) and many of the analyses were exploratory, the results are meant to be hypothesis-generating. A pretreatment peripheral blood TCR clonality below the median was linked to improved progression-free and overall survival. Among patients with durable benefit, tumor-associated TCR clones showed greater expansion in peripheral blood 3 weeks after treatment started (n ≈ 21, p = 0.022).

Synthetic TCR analog templates were spiked into each PCR so that absolute template abundance could be estimated from read counts. The immunoSEQ assay used bias-controlled V and J gene primers to amplify TCRbeta CDR3 regions from genomic DNA. Sequencing of rearranged TCRbeta segments was performed at approximately 20X coverage. Concerning the study's data processing: Clustering was used to correct sequencing errors, and CDR3s were annotated against IMGT so that V, D and J genes could be assigned. Downstream analyses used only productive TCRbeta rearrangements and left out out-of-frame or stop-codon sequences. Clonality was computed as one minus Shannon entropy normalized by the log of the number of unique productive sequences. Clones differing between time points or between blood and tumor were identified using Fisher's exact test with Benjamini-Hochberg correction, with an adjusted p below 0.01 applied as the threshold. In its TCRdb copy, this immuneACCESS table keeps in-frame sequences only and misses some clones. Where compared with another copy, unresolved V genes explain less than half of these, and the others have no known cause. The DNA was the basis for D and trimming; V, J and clone size are from that table. For this sample the table gives approximately 110,000 clones, of which approximately 85% were detected only once. The top ten constitute about 2.4% of the sample.

The CDR3 runs 14 amino acids, cysteine and phenylalanine included. Only the CDR3 portion is preserved as DNA: 42 bases, with reading frame beginning at the first base. The germline ends are 13 bases apart after V is trimmed by 3 bases and J by 4 bases. Based on the germline V gene, the CDR1 and CDR2 sequences are MNHNS and SASEGT. Material: PBMCs, obtained around atezolizumab (anti-PD-L1) treatment. This TCR was recovered from a man aged 50 to 59 with urothelial cancer. The rearrangement joined TRBV6-1 to TRBJ2-7; a weak D assignment points to TRBD1 (6 bases agree). Read as DNA, the sequence is TGTGCCAGCAGTGACCTGAGAGGGGGTTACGAGCAGTACTTC. Its protein product is CASSDLRGGYEQYF.